This T cell receptor (beta chain) was recorded in a study of CD8+CD57+ T cells in acquired aplastic anemia (dated by TCRdb to 2017 to 2018). Study-wide context: A mean of around 3.2 ug of DNA, ranging from about 0.17 to 30 ug, was extracted from sorted CD4+ and CD8+ cells. A CD8+CD57+ expansion meant a frequency higher than the mean frequency seen in healthy subjects. Study-level results and caveats: Roughly 29 CD8+ CDR3 sequences were found in both patients and controls but appeared to be highly expressed in patients and within the immunodominant clones of the patients. CD8+ Simpson's diversity did not differ significantly between patients and healthy controls (P=0.060).

V drops 6 bases and J drops 0 bases, leaving 10 bases in between. CDR1 and CDR2 are drawn from the germline V gene: ENHRY, SYGVKD. The CDR3 measures 14 amino acids from cysteine to phenylalanine. Of all the DNA, just the CDR3 is kept, 42 bases in frame from base 1. Expansion of CD8+CD57+ cells had been shown by flow cytometry in the patients chosen for sequencing. All patients had severe acquired aplastic anemia diagnosed by International Study of Aplastic Anemia and Agranulocytosis and Camitta criteria. No therapy had been received by the patients at the time of blood sampling. In the study, sorted CD4+ and CD8+ blood T cells from patients with severe aplastic anemia and from healthy subjects underwent deep sequencing of TCR repertoires. Patients were enrolled in the USA under clinicaltrials.gov protocols 00001620, 01623167, 00001397, 00071045, 00081523 and 00961064. Ficoll-Paque density gradient centrifugation was used to isolate peripheral blood mononuclear cells. Before DNA was extracted, CD4+ and CD8+ T cells were sorted using either FACS or magnetic beads.

Genomic DNA served as template for TCR beta VDJ combination and CDR3 sequence profiling. An Illumina HiSeq 2000 was used for TCR repertoire sequencing. As for how the authors treated the data: TRBV/TRBJ rearrangement plots, CDR3 size and DJ length profiles, and Simpson's diversity index were used to evaluate the repertoires. The most abundant DNA sequence in the deep sequencing data was taken as the immunodominant clone. CDR3 amino acid sequences were screened for sharing across subjects and compared with published repertoires and the VDJdb database. TCRdb trimmed the raw reads at Q25, called clones with MiXCR and kept productive beta chains. Each CDR3 protein gets just one entry, which takes the most common genes and DNA from the rows behind it. The V and J calls were not made by the authors but by TCRdb's processing. This sample lists 150,000 to 170,000 distinct CDR3 sequences; over 50% were detected once. 12% of the sample is in the top ten clones.

As regards this clonotype: What antigen it recognizes has not been identified. No base quality values were provided; no much bigger clone lies one nucleotide off.

The chain employs TRBV10-3 and TRBJ2-3; the D gene cannot be named for sure. This TCR was sampled from a human donor with aplastic anemia. Sequencing was carried out using sorted CD4+, CD8+, or CD8+CD57+ T cells (not recorded which) from PBMCs. CDR3 loop: CAISTPTSTDTQYF. DNA sequence: TGTGCCATCAGCACCCCGACTAGCACAGATACGCAGTATTTT.